The 10 T cell receptor beta chains below all came from one sample that was sequenced in a study of T cell repertoires in cytomegalovirus infection. TCRdb redid the calling of the reads with MiXCR, one entry per CDR3 protein. This sample carries 200,000 to 300,000 distinct CDR3 sequences, roughly 15% of them seen once, and the ten largest clones take 7.5% to 10%. The sample consisted of PBMCs. The receptors stem from a human donor in good health (CMV status not recorded). Some clones in this sample may be carry-over from other donors' samples.

This rearrangement joins TRBV3-1 to TRBJ2-7; possibly TRBD2 for D (6 bases). The germline V and J ends were trimmed by 4 bases and 0 bases, with 13 bases remaining between them. The CDR3 runs to 15 residues. Germline assignment: CDR1 LGHDT and CDR2 YNNKEL (reference sequence). CDR3 nucleotides: TGTGCCAGCAGCCTCGGCGGGGCCGGCTCCTACGAGCAGTACTTC. This encodes CASSLGGAGSYEQYF.

The gene calls are TRBV20-1 and TRBJ2-7, with 8 positions matching TRBD1. V trimming: 1 base; J trimming: 6 bases; junction bases outside the gene matches: 8. Germline V CDR1 and CDR2: DFQATT, SNEGSKA (reference sequence). The length of the CDR3 is 14 residues. Here the CDR3 reads CSARGGTGSGEQYF. CDR3 bases: TGCAGTGCTAGAGGGGGGACAGGTTCGGGCGAGCAGTACTTC.

This clonotype was counted between two and nine times. CDR3 sequence reads: CSVDVGTQYF. The CDR3 region has the DNA TGCAGCGTTGATGTAGGGACCCAGTACTTC. The rearrangement links TRBV29-1 to TRBJ2-5; no definite D call. Germline CDR1 is SQVTM and CDR2 is ANQGSEA. Between the trimmed V and J ends, which lost 3 bases and 7 bases, there was a span of 6 bases. The CDR3 totals 10 residues.

A word on this clonotype: Given a much more abundant clone one base away, this may be a read error. The chain links TRBV28 to TRBJ2-1, with D possibly being TRBD2 (6 bases). The CDR3 length is 16 residues. CDR1 is MDHEN and CDR2 is SYDVKM in the germline V gene. The DNA for the CDR3 is TGTGCCAGCAGTTTGCCCCGGGGTAGCGGATACAATGTGCAGTTCTTC. Translating gives CASSLPRGSGYNVQFF.

This clonotype was picked up many times. The CDR3 DNA reads as TGTGCCAGCAGCTTAGGAAGCGGGCAGTTCTTC. Translating it yields CASSLGSGQFF. The genes are TRBV7-2 and TRBJ2-1, with D perhaps matching TRBD2 (5 bases). CDR3 length equals 11 residues. V was trimmed by 1 base and J by 12 bases, leaving 7 bases between them. The germline CDR1 and CDR2 sequences are SGHTA and FQGNSA. Together with reference TRBV7-2 and TRBJ2-1, the CDR3 gives the full variable domain: GAGVSQSPSNKVTEKGKDVELRCDPISGHTALYWYRQSLGQGLEFLIYFQGNSAPDKSGLPSDRFSAERTGGSVSTLTIQRTQQEDSAVYLCASSLGSGQFFGPGTRLTVL.

This clonotype appeared many times. The rearrangement links TRBV7-9 to TRBJ2-7; D gene ambiguous. This CDR3 is 15 amino acids long. Per germline, CDR1 SEHNR and CDR2 FQNEAQ (reference sequence). The V end lost 5 bases, the J end lost 0 bases, and 14 bases lay between the germline ends. The CDR3 DNA is TGTGCCAGCAGCCCCTTGAGATTGGGCTCCTACGAGCAGTACTTC. It specifies CASSPLRLGSYEQYF.

A few counts support this clonotype. The chain couples TRBV6-1 to TRBJ1-1; TRBD1 aligns across 10 bases. J was trimmed by 0 bases and V by 6 bases; bases with no gene match: 10. Germline CDR1 is MNHNS and CDR2 is SASEGT. The length of the CDR3 is 17 residues. DNA of the CDR3: TGTGCCAGCAGCGAACGTGGACAGGGGGTCCTGAACACTGAAGCTTTCTTT. It codes for CASSERGQGVLNTEAFF.

This clonotype occurred many times. The chain couples TRBV14 to TRBJ1-1; D is ambiguous. Germline lookup yields CDR1 SGHDN and CDR2 FVKESK. This CDR3 is 14 amino acids long. V lost 5 bases and J 1 base, leaving 11 bases between the germline ends. CDR3 sequence: CASSFGRGNTEAFF. In DNA, the CDR3 is TGTGCCAGCAGCTTTGGTCGGGGGAACACTGAAGCTTTCTTT.

This clonotype was seen a single time. One base away lies a much larger clone, so this may be a sequencing read error. The rearrangement links TRBV7-3 to TRBJ2-2; no clear D. Germline CDR1 reads SGHTA; CDR2 reads FQGTGA. The CDR3 has 14 amino acids. Trimming cost V 5 bases and J 6 bases, with 13 bases left between them. The CDR3 DNA is TGTGCCAGCAGCCAAGTGGAAGAGGCCGGGGAGCTGTTTTTT. This encodes CASSQVEEAGELFF.

This clonotype has a handful of counts. The chain couples TRBV20-1 to TRBJ2-1; D remains unclear. The CDR3 extends over 15 amino acids. Trimming took 5 bases from V and 0 from J, leaving 14 bases between them. Per the germline V gene, CDR1 is DFQATT and CDR2 is SNEGSKA (reference sequence). CDR3 sequence reads: CSAPVGLGSYNEQFF. For the CDR3, the DNA is TGCAGTGCTCCAGTTGGGCTAGGCTCCTACAATGAGCAGTTCTTC.